A single sample gave rise to the 11 T cell receptor beta chains below, sequenced in a study of OX40 agonist ivuxolimab in advanced cancers. Method: immunoSEQ multiplex PCR; TCRdb's copy keeps in-frame clones and lacks some. The sample carries 35,000 to 55,000 clones, approximately 88% recorded once. Sequencing used CD4+ or CD8+ T cells sorted from blood, obtained in a trial of the OX40 agonist ivuxolimab. These receptors all come from an adult with an advanced solid tumor such as melanoma, head and neck, liver or kidney cancer.

The rearrangement uses TRBV28 and TRBJ1-4; possible D gene TRBD1, 6 bases. The CDR3 is 14 residues long. Germline CDR1 MDHEN, CDR2 SYDVKM. Trimming left V 2 bases short and J 6 bases short, with 10 bases between. The chain's CDR3 is CASSLTQGYEKLFF. In nucleotides, the CDR3 is TGTGCCAGCAGTTTAACACAGGGCTATGAAAAACTGTTTTTT. Filled out from reference TRBV28 and TRBJ1-4, the complete variable domain reads DVKVTQSSRYLVKRTGEKVFLECVQDMDHENMFWYRQDPGLGLRLIYFSYDVKMKEKGDIPEGYSVSREKKERFSLILESASTNQTSMYLCASSLTQGYEKLFFGSGTQLSVL.

The chain joins TRBV5-6 to TRBJ2-1, with D tentatively TRBD1 (6 bases). Trimming removed 3 bases at V and 4 bases at J, with 14 bases between. The CDR3 totals 15 residues. Germline V CDR1 and CDR2: SGHDT, YYEEEE. The CDR3 bases are TGTGCCAGCAGCTCGAACCCAGGGGATTACAATGAGCAGTTCTTC. This encodes CASSSNPGDYNEQFF. The whole variable domain, remainder taken from reference TRBV5-6 and TRBJ2-1, is DAGVTQSPTHLIKTRGQQVTLRCSPKSGHDTVSWYQQALGQGPQFIFQYYEEEERQRGNFPDRFSGHQFPNYSSELNVNALLLGDSALYLCASSSNPGDYNEQFFGPGTRLTVL.

The chain combines TRBV27 with TRBJ1-1; tentatively, D is TRBD1 (6 bases). The CDR3 length is 14 residues. Trimming pared 5 bases from V and 4 bases from J, leaving 14 bases between. Germline CDR1 reads MNHEY; CDR2 reads SMNVEV (reference sequence). The DNA for the CDR3 is TGTGCCAGCAGTCCGGGGACATTAAGCACTGAAGCTTTCTTT. Protein product: CASSPGTLSTEAFF.

This clone counts as medium-sized. The chain is built from TRBV6-1 and TRBJ2-7; a weak D match, TRBD2 (6 bases). Germline CDR1 is MNHNS and CDR2 is SASEGT. This CDR3 comprises 15 residues. Trimming cost V 3 bases and J 3 bases, with 15 bases left between them. This CDR3 is CASSDFWVGGYEQYF. The CDR3, as DNA: TGTGCCAGCAGTGATTTCTGGGTGGGGGGCTACGAGCAGTACTTC.

The V gene is TRBV19, the J gene TRBJ2-7; D may be TRBD1 (6 bases). V lost 4 bases, J lost 0 bases, and 10 bases lay in between. In germline, CDR1 is LNHDA, CDR2 SQIVND (reference sequence). The CDR3 totals 14 residues. CDR3 DNA: TGTGCCAGTAGTACGACAGGCTTCTCCTACGAGCAGTACTTC. Amino acids: CASSTTGFSYEQYF.

This clone was detected only once. This sequence joins TRBV15 and TRBJ2-5, with D possibly being TRBD2 (6 bases). CDR1 LNHNV and CDR2 YYDKDF come from the germline V gene (reference sequence). Trimming took 5 bases from V and 5 from J, leaving 9 bases between them. This CDR3 contains 12 residues. The CDR3 DNA reads as TGTGCCACCAGCCCCGCGGGGGAGACCCAGTACTTC. It encodes CATSPAGETQYF.

The chain links TRBV9 to TRBJ1-2; D is possibly TRBD1 (6 bases). V lost 3 bases and J lost 8, with 20 bases in between. This CDR3 contains 15 residues. Germline values: CDR1 SGDLS, CDR2 YYNGEE. CDR3 sequence reads: CASSAPGQGRGGYTF. The CDR3 coding sequence is TGTGCCAGCAGCGCCCCCGGGCAGGGGCGCGGAGGCTACACCTTC.

V usage is TRBV10-3 and J usage is TRBJ1-1; D remains unclear. Per germline, CDR1 ENHRY and CDR2 SYGVKD. The CDR3 is made up of 13 amino acids. V dropped 2 bases and J dropped 5 bases, with 9 bases sitting between them. CDR3 protein: CAISEVKGTEAFF. Here the CDR3 DNA reads TGTGCCATCAGTGAGGTCAAGGGTACTGAAGCTTTCTTT.

The rearrangement uses TRBV2 and TRBJ1-1, with a weak D call TRBD1 (5 bases). The CDR3 is 16 amino acids. Per germline, CDR1 SNHLY and CDR2 FYNNEI. V lost 6 bases and J lost 7, with 24 bases in between. CDR3 in DNA: TGTGCCAGCAGCCCCCCTTCTAGGGGAAGAAACGGTGAAGCTTTCTTT. Amino acids: CASSPPSRGRNGEAFF.

The CDR3 reads CASKAGVSQPQHF. DNA of the CDR3: TGTGCCAGCAAGGCCGGGGTCTCACAGCCCCAGCATTTT. The chain uses TRBV6-5 and TRBJ1-5; D is uncertain. Germline V gene sequence: CDR1 MNHEY, CDR2 SVGAGI. The V end lost 7 bases, the J end lost 7 bases, and 14 bases lay between the germline ends. The CDR3 extends over 13 amino acids.

This chain connects TRBV9 to TRBJ2-5; no clear D. Trimming cost V 0 bases and J 1 base, with 7 bases left between them. CDR1 is SGDLS, CDR2 YYNGEE, per germline. This CDR3 has 14 residues. The CDR3 nucleotides are TGTGCCAGCAGCGTAGAGGGAATCCAAGAGACCCAGTACTTC. Translating gives CASSVEGIQETQYF.